These 24 T cell receptor beta chains share one sample of origin, sequenced in a study of T cell responses to AZD1222 COVID-19 vaccine (dated by TCRdb to about 2021). Reading the label with the study, this specimen's time point is: baseline before first vaccination. Library preparation employed the immunoSEQ multiplex PCR assay. The immuneACCESS repertoire file appears here via TCRdb, limited to in-frame rearrangements. These files lack a portion of the clones; in checked studies, under half of the deficit traces to unresolved V genes, and the cause of the others is not known. The sample table holds roughly 120,000 clones, of which roughly 87% were seen once. The ten biggest clones cover 9.8% of the sample. The sequences come from peripheral blood, collected on day 0 of AZD1222 vaccination. The receptors were gathered from an adult in good health.

In its sample, this clone was seen a few times. The chain carries TRBV30 and TRBJ1-5, with D hard to call. CDR1 GTSNPN and CDR2 SVGIG come from the germline V gene (reference sequence). Between the trimmed V and J ends, which lost 3 bases and 5 bases, there was a span of 11 bases. The CDR3 sequence is 13 residues long. CDR3 sequence: CAWSDGLHQPQHF. The CDR3 coding sequence is TGTGCCTGGAGCGATGGTTTACATCAGCCCCAGCATTTT. The complete variable domain, with remaining parts taken from reference TRBV30 and TRBJ1-5, reads SQTIHQWPATLVQPVGSPLSLECTVEGTSNPNLYWYRQAAGRGLQLLFYSVGIGQISSEVPQNLSASRPQDRQFILSSKKLLLSDSGFYLCAWSDGLHQPQHFGDGTRLSIL.

This rearrangement joins TRBV7-9 to TRBJ2-5; D perhaps matches TRBD1 (5 bases). From germline, CDR1 is SEHNR and CDR2 FQNEAQ (reference sequence). V dropped 1 base and J dropped 1 base, with 7 bases sitting between them. The CDR3 runs to 14 residues. CDR3 loop: CASSLGGSQETQYF. The DNA of the CDR3 is TGTGCCAGCAGCTTAGGGGGCAGCCAAGAGACCCAGTACTTC.

V gene TRBV7-9 combines with J gene TRBJ2-3; the match to TRBD1 covers 7 bases. The CDR3 runs to 16 residues. The V and J ends lost 1 base and 4 bases, in that order; junction bases with no gene match: 8. Germline CDR1 is SEHNR and CDR2 is FQNEAQ (reference sequence). This chain's CDR3 is CASSLGGQSLADTQYF. The CDR3 coding sequence is TGTGCCAGCAGCTTAGGGGGACAGTCCTTGGCAGATACGCAGTATTTT.

The chain carries TRBV4-2 and TRBJ2-7; D not resolved. V was cut by 1 base and J by 3 bases, with 4 bases left in between. Per the germline V gene, CDR1 is LGHNA and CDR2 is YNFKEQ. The CDR3 spans 12 residues. The CDR3 DNA is TGTGCCAGCAGCCAAGTCGGCTACGAGCAGTACTTC. Its translation: CASSQVGYEQYF.

The chain couples TRBV14 to TRBJ2-1; D is uncertain. V was trimmed by 0 bases and J by 9 bases, leaving 9 bases between them. The CDR3 extends over 13 amino acids. From germline, CDR1 is SGHDN and CDR2 FVKESK. This CDR3 is CASSQENSPEQFF. The CDR3 region has the DNA TGTGCCAGCAGCCAAGAGAATAGTCCTGAGCAGTTCTTC.

This chain joins TRBV4-3 and TRBJ2-7; D is unclear. CDR3 length equals 14 residues. Germline CDR1 LGHNA, CDR2 YSLEER. Trimming pared 1 base from V and 0 bases from J, leaving 7 bases between. CDR3 sequence: CASSQGAFSYEQYF. Here the CDR3 DNA reads TGCGCCAGCAGCCAAGGGGCGTTCTCCTACGAGCAGTACTTC.

The gene calls are TRBV5-1 and TRBJ2-7, with 7 bases aligning to TRBD1. CDR1 is SGHRS, CDR2 YFSETQ, per germline. V was clipped by 3 bases and J by 3 bases; unmatched bases: 9. This CDR3 comprises 15 residues. CDR3 in amino acids: CASSSDRSSLYEQYF. The DNA for the CDR3 is TGCGCCAGCAGCTCGGACAGGAGCTCCCTCTACGAGCAGTACTTC.

This clone turned up a few times. This chain connects TRBV5-4 to TRBJ2-6; D not resolved. The CDR3 runs 16 residues. CDR1 is SGHNT and CDR2 is YYREEE in the germline V gene (reference sequence). V was trimmed by 4 bases and J by 3 bases, leaving 14 bases between them. CDR3 protein: CASSPSGVHGANVLTF. The CDR3 coding sequence is TGTGCCAGCAGCCCGAGTGGGGTACATGGGGCCAACGTCCTGACTTTC.

The chain recombines TRBV2 with TRBJ2-5; D could derive from TRBD1 or TRBD2 (5 bases each). Trimming took off 7 bases at V and 4 bases at J, with 16 bases between the two ends. This CDR3 region has 14 residues. Germline CDR1 and CDR2: SNHLY and FYNNEI. CDR3 loop: CASNILSGRETQYF. As DNA, the CDR3 is TGTGCCAGCAACATTCTATCAGGGAGAGAGACCCAGTACTTC.

J is TRBJ2-1 and V is TRBV7-3, with D possibly TRBD2 on 7 matching bases. Per the germline V gene, CDR1 is SGHTA and CDR2 is FQGTGA. The V and J ends lost 5 bases and 5 bases respectively, with 16 bases between them. The CDR3 runs 15 residues. The CDR3 DNA sequence: TGTGCCAGCAGCCGCGGGGGCCCCCATGACAATGAGCAGTTCTTC. This encodes CASSRGGPHDNEQFF.

The chain joins TRBV19 to TRBJ2-3; TRBD2 aligns across 8 bases. CDR1 and CDR2 (germline): LNHDA, SQIVND (reference sequence). The CDR3 has 14 residues. Here the CDR3 DNA reads TGTGCTTCAACCTCCGGGGGGGTGGTAGATACGCAGTATTTT. It encodes CASTSGGVVDTQYF.

The V gene is TRBV9, the J gene TRBJ2-7, with D perhaps matching TRBD1 (7 bases). The CDR3 is 14 amino acids. Germline V gene data show CDR1 as SGDLS and CDR2 as YYNGEE. V gave up 3 bases and J gave up 2 bases, with 12 bases separating them. In DNA, the CDR3 is TGTGCCAGCAGCGGGAGGGACAGCACCTACGAGCAGTACTTC. It yields the protein CASSGRDSTYEQYF.

This chain connects TRBV15 to TRBJ1-4; 7 bases fit TRBD1. The CDR3 totals 15 residues. Trimming took 5 bases from V and 6 from J; bases not matched to a gene: 9. From germline, CDR1 is LNHNV and CDR2 YYDKDF (reference sequence). The CDR3, as DNA: TGTGCCACCAGCTCTAGTCAGGGGGAGTATGAAAAACTGTTTTTT. Its protein is CATSSSQGEYEKLFF.

This chain links TRBV2 with TRBJ1-6, with TRBD1 as a possible D gene (6 bases). CDR3 length equals 13 residues. Looked up from germline, CDR1 is SNHLY and CDR2 is FYNNEI. V lost 4 bases to trimming and J lost 6 bases, with 7 bases between them. The CDR3 sequence: CASSAQGNSPLHF. CDR3 nucleotides: TGTGCCAGCAGTGCACAGGGTAATTCACCCCTCCACTTT.

The rearrangement links TRBV7-8 to TRBJ2-3; 9 bases fit TRBD2. Germline CDR1 and CDR2: SGHVS and FQNEAQ. This CDR3 is built from 16 residues. V gave up 5 bases and J gave up 6 bases; unmatched junction bases: 12. The CDR3 nucleotides read TGTGCCAGCAGCCCGGGGGCGGGGGGGCGAGGGGATACGCAGTATTTT. Its translation: CASSPGAGGRGDTQYF.

The chain couples TRBV30 to TRBJ1-2, with no clear D. The length of the CDR3 is 13 residues. V was shortened by 2 bases and J by 1 base, with 8 bases between the two germline ends. Germline values: CDR1 GTSNPN, CDR2 SVGIG (reference sequence). DNA of the CDR3: TGTGCCTGGAGTTTCGGGGTTAACTATGGCTACACCTTC. Its translation is CAWSFGVNYGYTF.

V is TRBV7-3 and J is TRBJ1-2, with D unclear. Deletions cut 0 bases from V and 5 bases from J, with 7 bases between. The V gene's germline CDR1 is SGHTA and CDR2 FQGTGA. There are 13 residues in the CDR3. CDR3 residues: CASSLTAGYGYTF. CDR3 nucleotides: TGTGCCAGCAGCTTAACGGCTGGGTATGGCTACACCTTC.

Concerning this clone itself: One junction end does not reproduce the germline sequence, and a read error may be involved. Within the sample, other DNA sequences also encode this same CDR3. This rearrangement joins TRBV5-6 to TRBJ1-2, with D unresolved. The V gene's germline CDR1 is SGHDT and CDR2 YYEEEE. This CDR3 comprises 13 residues. CDR3 sequence: CASSLGQNYGYTF. As DNA, the CDR3 is TGTGCCAGCAGCTTAGGGCAAAACTATGGCTACACTTTC. Using reference TRBV5-6 and TRBJ1-2 for the parts outside the CDR3, the full variable domain is DAGVTQSPTHLIKTRGQQVTLRCSPKSGHDTVSWYQQALGQGPQFIFQYYEEEERQRGNFPDRFSGHQFPNYSSELNVNALLLGDSALYLCASSLGQNYGYTFGSGTRLTVV.

This chain links TRBV12-3 or TRBV12-4 with TRBJ1-2; D is unclear. The CDR3 spans 13 residues. V was pared by 3 bases and J by 4 bases, with 9 bases between. Written as DNA, the CDR3 is TGTGCCAGCAGTTTGTGGCAGGTCTATGGCTACACCTTC. Encoded protein: CASSLWQVYGYTF.

The chain uses TRBV7-9 and TRBJ2-2; D uncertain. Trimming removed 2 bases at V and 4 bases at J, with 8 bases between. CDR3 length: 14 amino acids. The germline gives CDR1 SEHNR, CDR2 FQNEAQ (reference sequence). The CDR3 DNA sequence: TGTGCCAGCAGCTTATACACTGTCACCGGGGAGCTGTTTTTT. Amino acid sequence: CASSLYTVTGELFF.

This clone was found a few times. The chain recombines TRBV27 with TRBJ1-5, with TRBD1 as a possible D gene (5 bases). V lost 3 bases and J lost 7, with 13 bases in between. The CDR3 has 14 residues. Germline CDR1 and CDR2: MNHEY and SMNVEV (reference sequence). CDR3 nucleotide sequence: TGTGCCAGCAGTTTGGTCCAGGGAACCCAGCCCCAGCATTTT. As protein: CASSLVQGTQPQHF.

The chain uses TRBV12-3 or TRBV12-4 and TRBJ2-2; D not certain. CDR3 size: 12 residues. Trimming took 7 bases from V and 7 from J, leaving 10 bases between them. As DNA, the CDR3 is TGTGCCAGCATGGGTCCAGGCGGGGAGCTGTTTTTT. Its protein is CASMGPGGELFF.

This chain uses TRBV3-1 (or the pseudogene TRBV3-2) with TRBJ1-2; 7 positions agree with TRBD1. The CDR3 loop spans 15 amino acids. After removal of 0 bases from V and 5 bases from J, the junction contained 6 bases not matched to a gene. Germline values: CDR1 LGHDT, CDR2 YNNKEL (reference sequence). In DNA, the CDR3 is TGTGCCAGCAGCCAAGATCCAGGGGGTATGTATGGCTACACCTTC. Translated: CASSQDPGGMYGYTF.

The chain recombines TRBV11-2 with TRBJ2-5, with no clear D. Trimming removed 0 bases from V and 5 bases from J, with 10 bases in between. Germline V lookup: CDR1 SGHAT, CDR2 FQNNGV. This CDR3 contains 14 residues. The CDR3 protein is CASSLDLKVETQYF. The CDR3 nucleotides read TGTGCCAGCAGCTTAGATTTGAAGGTGGAGACCCAGTACTTC.